This TCR beta chain was recorded in a study of T cells in localized non-small cell lung cancer. Findings and caveats of the study: There were a median roughly 61 of the top 100 tumor clones appearing in adjacent lung.

Generated by immunoSEQ multiplex PCR, the TCRdb table keeps only in-frame clones and is missing some. The repertoire consists of thousands of clones, with less than 25% occurring once and the leading ten covering more than 15%. In its sample, this clone is large. No antigen is known for it. Germline V gene sequence: CDR1 SGHNT, CDR2 YENEEA. Trimming cost V 7 bases and J 4 bases, with 19 bases left between them. The CDR3 is 15 amino acids. This clonotype was obtained from a male donor older than 55 with stage I lung adenocarcinoma. This specimen was lung tumor tissue, taken before any cancer treatment. The chain has TRBV11-3 and TRBJ2-5; D uncertain. The CDR3 loop reads CASTLLSSPGETQYF. The CDR3, as DNA: TGTGCCAGCACCCTGCTTAGCAGTCCGGGAGAGACCCAGTACTTC.